This is a list of T cell receptor beta chains from one sample in a study of blood T cell repertoires in COVID-19. TCRdb's table, derived via immunoSEQ multiplex PCR, lists solely in-frame clones and lacks some. The profile shows some 150,000 clones, 84% of them singletons. The sample consisted of PBMCs or T cells enriched from blood (not recorded which). These receptors were obtained from a woman in her 50s who had been exposed to COVID-19. Each CDR3 is given with its conserved first and last residue. Each record gives: D gene, clone size, CDR3 length, J gene, V gene, CDR3 DNA, CDR3 protein. The D gene is left open where the match is weak. The size of a clone is reported for some rows only, either as once, few or many, or as a class for expanded clones.

. . 14 TRBJ1-5 TRBV6-5 TGTGCCAGCACCGGACAGACGAGCAATCAGCCCCAGCATTTT CASTGQTSNQPQHF
. . 15 TRBJ2-7 TRBV15 TGTGCCACCAGCAGAGATAGGGGAAGCTCCTACGAGCAGTACTTC CATSRDRGSSYEQYF
. . 11 TRBJ1-2 TRBV29-1 TGCAGCGTTGAAGTGGCGGGAGTTGAAACCTTC CSVEVAGVETF
TRBD1 . 15 TRBJ1-5 TRBV6-5 TGTGCCAGCCTAACAGGGGGCTGGGGCAATCAGCCCCAGCATTTT CASLTGGWGNQPQHF
. . 13 TRBJ1-5 TRBV7-5 TGTGCCAGAAGATGTATTTATCAGTGGTCCCAGCATTTT CARRCIYQWSQHF
. . 11 TRBJ1-1 TRBV20-1 TGCAGTGCTAGAGATGCAGGGGAAGCTTTCTTT CSARDAGEAFF
TRBD1 . 17 TRBJ1-2 TRBV27 TGTGCCAGCAGTTCGCTCCGGGACAGCGTAATTAGCTATGGCTACACCTTC CASSSLRDSVISYGYTF
. . 13 TRBJ2-7 TRBV7-2 TGTGCCAGCAGCTTAGGCGCAGGGGCCGAGCAGTACTTC CASSLGAGAEQYF
. . 12 TRBJ1-1 TRBV29-1 TGCAGCGTTGAACAGGCGAACACTGAAGCTTTCTTT CSVEQANTEAFF
TRBD1 . 14 TRBJ1-4 TRBV7-2 TGTGCCAGCAGCTTGACAGGGGTACGGGAAAAACTGTTTTTT CASSLTGVREKLFF
. . 14 TRBJ1-2 TRBV6-5 TGTGCCAACAGTTACGTGGGGCGTAACTATGGCTACACCTTC CANSYVGRNYGYTF
. once 11 TRBJ1-4 TRBV29-1 TGCAGCGGTAGAAATGAGGCGGAACTGTTTTTT CSGRNEAELFF
TRBD1 . 14 TRBJ1-5 TRBV2 TGTGCCAGCAGGACAGGGAAAGTCGATCAGCCCCAGCATTTT CASRTGKVDQPQHF
. few 13 TRBJ2-7 TRBV19 TGTGCCAGTAGCCCCCCCGACAGGTACGAGCAGTACTTC CASSPPDRYEQYF
TRBD1 . 15 TRBJ1-1 TRBV11-2 TGTGCCAGCAGCGGGGGCGGACAGGCGCAGGCTGAAGCTTTCTTT CASSGGGQAQAEAFF
TRBD2 . 14 TRBJ2-1 TRBV3-1/TRBV3-2 TGTGCCAGCAGCCAATCCGGACTAGCAAATGAGCAGTTCTTC CASSQSGLANEQFF
. . 15 TRBJ2-1 TRBV24-1 TGTGCCACCAGTGCCCTTGGGGGGTCCTACAATGAGCAGTTCTTC CATSALGGSYNEQFF
. . 19 TRBJ1-4 TRBV24-1 TGTGCCACCAGTGCCCTAGGGGGACAAGAGAGCCGAGCTAATGAAAAACTGTTTTTT CATSALGGQESRANEKLFF
TRBD1 . 15 TRBJ1-1 TRBV7-9 TGTGCCAGCAGCCCACTGGGACAGACGAACACTGAAGCTTTCTTT CASSPLGQTNTEAFF
TRBD2 . 12 TRBJ2-7 TRBV5-4 TGTGCCAGCAGCGCCGACGGACGGGAGGAGTACTTC CASSADGREEYF